Below, 7 T cell receptor beta chains from the same sample are listed, as sequenced in a study of cytomegalovirus exposure and HLA in healthy donors. 13 Jbeta primers and 60 Vbeta primers were used for the PCR. TCRdb's table, derived via immunoSEQ multiplex PCR, lists solely in-frame clones and lacks some. The table includes about 160,000 clones, approximately 81% detected once. Sequenced sample: PBMCs. The source is a man younger than 35 in good health and CMV-seropositive.

The gene calls are TRBV25-1 and TRBJ2-7; 7 nucleotides match TRBD1. Germline-derived CDR1 and CDR2 are MGHDK and SYGVNS. The V and J ends lost 9 bases and 2 bases, in that order; junction bases with no gene match: 10. The CDR3 is 14 amino acids. The CDR3 DNA follows: TGTGCCAGAAAGGACAGGAACCGTCCCTACGAGCAGTACTTC. Amino acid sequence: CARKDRNRPYEQYF.

The chain uses TRBV4-3 and TRBJ2-1; 9 bases are shared with TRBD2. The CDR3 extends over 16 amino acids. V was clipped by 4 bases and J by 1 base; unmatched bases: 5. CDR1 and CDR2 from the germline V gene are LGHNA and YSLEER. The CDR3 loop reads CASSPYSGGSYNEQFF. The CDR3 nucleotides are TGCGCCAGCAGCCCCTATAGCGGGGGATCCTACAATGAGCAGTTCTTC.

CDR3 sequence (DNA): TGTGCCTGGAGTGTGGGGAAAGGGGAGGTTGCAACTAATGAAAAACTGTTTTTT. Translated: CAWSVGKGEVATNEKLFF. The genes are TRBV30 and TRBJ1-4, with a possible D match to TRBD1 (5 bases). The CDR3 extends over 18 amino acids. The V and J ends lost 0 bases and 0 bases respectively, with 17 bases between them. Germline CDR1 reads GTSNPN; CDR2 reads SVGIG (reference sequence).

The chain combines TRBV5-1 with TRBJ1-2; D is possibly TRBD1 (5 bases). V was pared by 0 bases and J by 0 bases, with 12 bases between. Germline V gene data show CDR1 as SGHRS and CDR2 as YFSETQ. This CDR3 comprises 16 residues. CDR3 DNA: TGCGCCAGCAGCTTGGCCCGGGGGTTTACTAACTATGGCTACACCTTC. This codes for CASSLARGFTNYGYTF.

The chain combines TRBV23-1 with TRBJ1-5; TRBD1 matches at 8 bases. TRBV23-1 is filed as an ORF, its function uncertain. Trimming at V came to 0 bases and at J to 3 bases, leaving 7 bases not matched to a gene. This CDR3 has 17 amino acids. The CDR3 here is CASSQSPNQGANQPQHF. In DNA form, the CDR3 reads TGCGCCAGCAGTCAATCTCCGAACCAGGGGGCCAATCAGCCCCAGCATTTT.

This clone appeared once. This CDR3 reads CAISERGTKSTDTQYF. CDR3 DNA: TGTGCCATCAGTGAGAGGGGGACAAAAAGCACAGATACGCAGTATTTT. The rearrangement joins TRBV10-3 to TRBJ2-3; D might be TRBD1 (6 bases). This CDR3 comprises 16 residues. V lost 2 bases to trimming and J lost 0 bases, with 12 bases between them. Germline V gene sequence: CDR1 ENHRY, CDR2 SYGVKD.

This clone was picked up one time. This chain connects TRBV7-9 to TRBJ2-1; D is undetermined. V was trimmed by 1 base and J by 9 bases, leaving 7 bases between them. Germline CDR1 is SEHNR and CDR2 is FQNEAQ (reference sequence). This CDR3 is 12 amino acids long. CDR3 coding DNA: TGTGCCAGCAGCTTAGAGCAGCGTGAGCAGTTCTTC. As protein: CASSLEQREQFF.